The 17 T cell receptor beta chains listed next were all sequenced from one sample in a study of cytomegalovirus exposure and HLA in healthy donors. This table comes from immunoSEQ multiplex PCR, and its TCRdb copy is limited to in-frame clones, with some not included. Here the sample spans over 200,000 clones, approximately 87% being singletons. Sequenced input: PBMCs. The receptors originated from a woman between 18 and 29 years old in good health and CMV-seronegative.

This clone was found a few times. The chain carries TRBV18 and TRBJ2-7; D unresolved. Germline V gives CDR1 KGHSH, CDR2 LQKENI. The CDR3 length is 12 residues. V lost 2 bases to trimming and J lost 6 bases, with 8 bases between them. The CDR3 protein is CASSPSSLEQYF. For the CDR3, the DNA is TGTGCCAGCTCACCATCCAGCCTCGAGCAGTACTTC.

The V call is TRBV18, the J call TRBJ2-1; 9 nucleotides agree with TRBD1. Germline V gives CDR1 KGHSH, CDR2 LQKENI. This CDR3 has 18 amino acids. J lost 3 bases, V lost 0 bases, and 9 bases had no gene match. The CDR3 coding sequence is TGTGCCAGCTCACCACCGTCGGTAGGGACAGGGATCTACAATGAGCAGTTCTTC. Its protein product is CASSPPSVGTGIYNEQFF. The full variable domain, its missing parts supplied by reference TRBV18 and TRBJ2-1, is NAGVMQNPRHLVRRRGQEARLRCSPMKGHSHVYWYRQLPEEGLKFMVYLQKENIIDESGMPKERFSAEFPKEGPSILRIQQVVRGDSAAYFCASSPPSVGTGIYNEQFFGPGTRLTVL.

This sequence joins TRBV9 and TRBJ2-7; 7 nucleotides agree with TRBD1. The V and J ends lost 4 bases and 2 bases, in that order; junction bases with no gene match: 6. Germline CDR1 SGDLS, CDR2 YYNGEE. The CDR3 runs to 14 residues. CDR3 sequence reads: CASSFRDSPYEQYF. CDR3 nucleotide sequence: TGTGCCAGCAGCTTCCGGGACAGTCCCTACGAGCAGTACTTC.

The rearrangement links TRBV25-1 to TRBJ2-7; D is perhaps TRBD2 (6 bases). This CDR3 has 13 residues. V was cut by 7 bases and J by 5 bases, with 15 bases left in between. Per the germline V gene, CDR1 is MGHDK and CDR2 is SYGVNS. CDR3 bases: TGTGCCAGCAAGGAACATACTAGCCACGAGCAGTACTTC. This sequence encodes CASKEHTSHEQYF.

Here the CDR3 DNA reads TGTGCCATCAGCTATAGCCACGACGGTCAGCCCCAGCATTTT. Translating it yields CAISYSHDGQPQHF. The chain joins TRBV10-3 to TRBJ1-5; D is unresolved. Germline V gene data show CDR1 as ENHRY and CDR2 as SYGVKD. The CDR3 is 14 residues long. V lost 6 bases and J 6 bases, leaving 15 bases between the germline ends.

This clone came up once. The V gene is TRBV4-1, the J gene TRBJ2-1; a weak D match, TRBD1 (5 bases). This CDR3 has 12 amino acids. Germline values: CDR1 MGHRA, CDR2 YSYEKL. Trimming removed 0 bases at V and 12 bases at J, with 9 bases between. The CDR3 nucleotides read TGCGCCAGCAGCCAAGATGCCCAGGGGCAGTTCTTC. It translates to CASSQDAQGQFF.

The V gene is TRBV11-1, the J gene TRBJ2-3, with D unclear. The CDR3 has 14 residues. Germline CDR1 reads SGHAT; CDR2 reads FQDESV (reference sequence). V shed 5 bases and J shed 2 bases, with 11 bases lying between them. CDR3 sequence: CASSPPSNTDTQYF. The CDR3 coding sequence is TGTGCCAGCAGCCCACCCTCCAACACAGATACGCAGTATTTT.

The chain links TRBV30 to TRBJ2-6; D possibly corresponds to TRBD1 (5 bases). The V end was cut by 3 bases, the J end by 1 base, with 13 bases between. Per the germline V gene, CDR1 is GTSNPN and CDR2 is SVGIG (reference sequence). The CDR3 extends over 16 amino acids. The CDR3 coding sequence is TGTGCCTGGAGCAAGAACCCAGGGTCTGGGGCCAACGTCCTGACTTTC. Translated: CAWSKNPGSGANVLTF.

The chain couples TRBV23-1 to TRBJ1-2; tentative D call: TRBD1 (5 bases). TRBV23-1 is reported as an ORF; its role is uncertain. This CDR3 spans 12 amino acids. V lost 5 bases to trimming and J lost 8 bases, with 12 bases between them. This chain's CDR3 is CASSEGRGGYTF. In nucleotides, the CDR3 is TGCGCCAGCAGTGAGGGCCGGGGCGGCTACACCTTC.

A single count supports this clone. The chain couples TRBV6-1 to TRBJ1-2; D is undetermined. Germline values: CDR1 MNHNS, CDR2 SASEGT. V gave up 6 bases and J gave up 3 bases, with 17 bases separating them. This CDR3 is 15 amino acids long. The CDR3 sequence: CASSLSWGGDYGYTF. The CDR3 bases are TGTGCCAGCAGCCTTTCATGGGGAGGAGACTATGGCTACACCTTC.

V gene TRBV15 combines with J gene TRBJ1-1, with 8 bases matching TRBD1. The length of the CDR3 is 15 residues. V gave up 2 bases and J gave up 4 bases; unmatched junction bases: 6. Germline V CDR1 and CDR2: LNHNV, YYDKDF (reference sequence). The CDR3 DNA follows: TGTGCCACCAGCAGATCACGTACAGGGGGCACTGAAGCTTTCTTT. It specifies CATSRSRTGGTEAFF.

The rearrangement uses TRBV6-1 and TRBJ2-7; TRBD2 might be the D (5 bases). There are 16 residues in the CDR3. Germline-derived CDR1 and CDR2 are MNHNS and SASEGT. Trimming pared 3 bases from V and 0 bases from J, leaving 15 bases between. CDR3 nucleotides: TGTGCCAGCAGTGATCACCCGAGCGGCCCCTCCTACGAGCAGTACTTC. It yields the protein CASSDHPSGPSYEQYF.

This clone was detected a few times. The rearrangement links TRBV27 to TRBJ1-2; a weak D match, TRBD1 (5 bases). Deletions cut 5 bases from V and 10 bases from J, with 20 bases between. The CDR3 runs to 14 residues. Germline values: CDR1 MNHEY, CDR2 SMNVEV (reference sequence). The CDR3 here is CASSAGVGQRAYTF. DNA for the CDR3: TGTGCCAGCAGTGCGGGGGTGGGCCAAAGAGCCTACACCTTC.

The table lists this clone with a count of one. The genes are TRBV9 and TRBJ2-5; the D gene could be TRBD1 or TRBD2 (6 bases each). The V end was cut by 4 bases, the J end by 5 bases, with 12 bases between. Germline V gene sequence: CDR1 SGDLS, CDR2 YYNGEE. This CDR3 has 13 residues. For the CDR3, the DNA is TGTGCCAGCAGCTTCGGAGGGGGGGAGACCCAGTACTTC. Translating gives CASSFGGGETQYF.

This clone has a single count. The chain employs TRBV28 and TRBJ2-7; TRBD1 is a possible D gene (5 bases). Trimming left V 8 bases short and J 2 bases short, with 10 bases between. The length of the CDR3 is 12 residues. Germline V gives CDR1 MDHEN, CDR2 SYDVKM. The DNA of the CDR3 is TGTGCCAGCTCCAGGGAAACCTACGAGCAGTACTTC. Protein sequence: CASSRETYEQYF.

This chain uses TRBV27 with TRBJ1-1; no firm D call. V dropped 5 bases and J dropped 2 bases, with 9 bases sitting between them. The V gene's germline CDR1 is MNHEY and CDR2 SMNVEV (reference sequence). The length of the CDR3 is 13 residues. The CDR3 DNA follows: TGTGCCAGCAGTCCCGCCCATAACACTGAAGCTTTCTTT. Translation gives CASSPAHNTEAFF.

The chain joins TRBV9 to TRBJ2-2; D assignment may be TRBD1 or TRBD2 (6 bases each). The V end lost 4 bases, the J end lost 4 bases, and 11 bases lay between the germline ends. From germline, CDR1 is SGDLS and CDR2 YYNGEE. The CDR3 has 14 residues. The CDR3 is CASSLEGGTGELFF. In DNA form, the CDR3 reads TGTGCCAGCAGCCTCGAGGGGGGCACCGGGGAGCTGTTTTTT.